Here is one TCR beta chain with its context. Its antigen is not yet known. Base qualities are not recorded, but no much larger clone differs from it by a single base. V is cut by 4 bases and J by 7 bases, and the space between the germline ends is 11 bases. From the cysteine up to the phenylalanine, the CDR3 has a length of 13 residues. CDR3 DNA only is kept here, 39 bases in frame from base 1. The germline V gene encodes CDR1 SGHDT and CDR2 YYEEEE. Peripheral blood CD8+ and CD4+ T cells from healthy donors, Susac syndrome patients and multiple sclerosis patients were profiled by high-throughput TCR beta sequencing. The multiple sclerosis controls were treatment-naive patients whose relapsing-remitting disease, either stable or active, fulfilled the revised McDonald criteria. Bulk CD8+ and CD4+ T cells were purified magnetically by negative isolation, whereas CD8+ TEMRA cells were enriched by FACS. Blood was drawn into EDTA tubes, processed within 24 hours, and PBMCs were isolated by density gradient centrifugation. PBMCs destined for TCR sequencing were cryopreserved in liquid nitrogen and later thawed in a 37 °C water bath. The sorted or isolated CD4+, CD8+ and CD8+ TEMRA cells had a purity of 90% or higher.

RNA was extracted using the RNeasy kit, and about 0.45 to 1 microgram was reverse transcribed with random hexamers. TCR beta CDR3 regions were amplified with the immunoSEQ multiplex PCR assay covering 54 Vbeta and 13 Jbeta segments. PCR amplification bias was corrected by using a synthetic template baseline for primer optimization and computational correction. The authors processed their data as follows. Reads were annotated to V, D and J genes according to IMGT and were analyzed with immunoSEQ Analyzer, with only productive sequences retained. Clonality was calculated as one minus the Shannon entropy normalized by log2 of the number of productive unique sequences. Public and private clones were assessed among the 100 most prevalent clones of each patient and control. Clones were defined as Susac-specific when absent from the healthy and MS cohorts, from roughly 1,100 published viral clones and from other ImmuneACCESS disease sequences. TCRdb reanalyzed the raw reads on its own, using fastp at Q25 for trimming and MiXCR for clone calling, and kept in-frame beta chains. Each record represents a unique CDR3 protein, reported with the most common genes and DNA among its rows. It is TCRdb's table, rather than the study itself, that gives the V and J calls and clone size. Across this sample there are 73,000 or so distinct CDR3 sequences, with about 95% seen only once. Of the sample, about 0.4% is held by the ten largest clones.

The sample originates from a study of CD8 T cells in Susac syndrome (dated by TCRdb to about 2019). For the wider study: Whether CD8+ T cell activation and differentiation in Susac syndrome was antigen driven was tested using repertoire sequencing. CD8+ T cell repertoire clonality was compared between some 12 healthy donors, roughly 14 Susac syndrome patients and some 15 multiple sclerosis patients.

Study-level results and caveats: The number of individuals in the TCR sequencing and HLA analysis was acknowledged as relatively small.

What was sequenced was CD8+ T cells from PBMCs. The V gene is TRBV5-6 and the J gene is TRBJ1-4; the D gene is possibly TRBD1, with 5 bases matching. The source is a human donor with multiple sclerosis. The CDR3 region: CASSPGGGEKLFF. The DNA reads as follows: TGTGCCAGCAGCCCCGGGGGGGGTGAAAAACTGTTTTTT. Extended through the reference TRBV5-6 and TRBJ1-4 proteins, this CDR3 yields the full variable domain: DAGVTQSPTHLIKTRGQQVTLRCSPKSGHDTVSWYQQALGQGPQFIFQYYEEEERQRGNFPDRFSGHQFPNYSSELNVNALLLGDSALYLCASSPGGGEKLFFGSGTQLSVL.